This T cell receptor beta chain is drawn from a study of T cells in Graves' hyperthyroidism and ophthalmopathy. Overall study findings and caveats: Ophthalmopathy onset followed model prediction by a median about six months.

The ends were cut back, 1 base at V and 3 bases at J, with 16 bases in the middle. The CDR3 contains 16 residues. Germline assignment: CDR1 SGHTA and CDR2 FQGTGA. Researchers amplified the TCR beta CDR3 regions from RNA transcripts. A set of HTBI primers served as the primers for a first-round RT-PCR of the TCR CDR3. TCRdb re-derived calls from the multiplex PCR reads in MiXCR, one entry per CDR3 protein. The sample carries around 440,000 distinct CDR3 sequences, about a sixth recorded once. This clonotype was observed many times. The antigen remains undetermined. Patients between 18 and 65 years old had hyperthyroidism, newly diagnosed and lasting under 2 months. The source of the PBMCs was more than 9.5 ml of fresh peripheral blood.

This clonotype originated in a woman aged 18-35 years with Graves' hyperthyroidism. This chain connects TRBV7-3 to TRBJ2-7; tentative D call: TRBD1 (7 bases). Sequenced sample: blood. The CDR3 loop reads CASSLRGQGGNYEQYF. The CDR3 nucleotides read TGTGCCAGCAGCTTAAGGGGGCAGGGGGGAAACTACGAGCAGTACTTC.